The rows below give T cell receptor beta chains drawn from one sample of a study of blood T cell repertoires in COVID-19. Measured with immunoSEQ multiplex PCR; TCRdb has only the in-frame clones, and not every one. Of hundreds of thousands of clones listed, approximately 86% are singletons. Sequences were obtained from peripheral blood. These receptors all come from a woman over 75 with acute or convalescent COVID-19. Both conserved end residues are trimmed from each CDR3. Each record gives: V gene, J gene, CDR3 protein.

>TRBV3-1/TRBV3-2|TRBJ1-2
ASSQPTGGAGGYT
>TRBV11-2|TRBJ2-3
ASSLVGFLAGGYDTQY
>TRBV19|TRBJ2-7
ASSIDGRGSEQY
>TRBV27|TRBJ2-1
ASSPTSGLAGVYNEQF
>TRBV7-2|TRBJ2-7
ASSLVGVTPYEQY
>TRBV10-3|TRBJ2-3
AISEWSADTQY
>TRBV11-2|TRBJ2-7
ASSSGYEQY
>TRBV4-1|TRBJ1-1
ASSSKGGQGATEAF
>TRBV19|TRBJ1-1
ASRDSNTEAF
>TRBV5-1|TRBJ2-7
ASSLGQGGLYEQY
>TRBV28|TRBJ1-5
ASSLGAIMPQH
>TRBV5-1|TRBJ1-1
ASSPQGQEQAF
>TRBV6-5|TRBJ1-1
ASWPRTGMNTEAF
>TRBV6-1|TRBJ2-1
ASSEAVAGANNEQF
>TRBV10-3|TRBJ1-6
AIDAGTGDNSPLH
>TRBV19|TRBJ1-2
ASGDPGQFRFGYT
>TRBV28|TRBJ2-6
ASSSLQGTYSGANVLT
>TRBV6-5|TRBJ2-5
ASSNDRVQETQY
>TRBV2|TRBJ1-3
AIGTGRDGNTIY